The 4 T cell receptor beta chains listed next were all sequenced from one sample in a study of blood T cell repertoires in COVID-19. The repertoire was sequenced with immunoSEQ multiplex PCR; TCRdb's copy has only in-frame clones and lacks some. The sample contains 80,000 to 100,000 clones, about 87% of which appear only once. The material sequenced was peripheral blood. These receptors were obtained from a human donor in a cohort sampled during active COVID-19.

The chain employs TRBV21-1 and TRBJ2-7; the table gives TRBD1 as D, unverified against the DNA. TRBV21-1 is marked as a pseudogene. The CDR3 has 15 residues. CDR3 sequence reads: CASSNGQRLSYEQYF. The CDR3 DNA reads TGTGCCAGCAGCAATGGACAGAGACTCTCCTACGAGCAGTACTTC.

This chain joins TRBV29-1 and TRBJ2-2; 8 bases are a match to TRBD1. J lost 5 bases, V lost 3 bases, and 11 bases had no gene match. Germline lookup yields CDR1 SQVTM and CDR2 ANQGSEA. This CDR3 region has 16 residues. The CDR3 protein is CSVDKTGTGGTGELFF. For the CDR3, the DNA is TGCAGCGTTGACAAAACGGGGACAGGCGGGACCGGGGAGCTGTTTTTT.

The chain uses TRBV5-6 and TRBJ1-5, with 10 bases lining up with TRBD1. The V and J ends lost 3 bases and 2 bases, in that order; junction bases with no gene match: 14. The CDR3 sequence is 19 residues long. Per the germline V gene, CDR1 is SGHDT and CDR2 is YYEEEE. CDR3 protein: CASSSRDRGSFGGNQPQHF. The DNA of the CDR3 is TGTGCCAGCAGCTCCCGGGACAGGGGAAGTTTTGGGGGCAATCAGCCCCAGCATTTT.

This chain joins TRBV18 and TRBJ2-2; TRBD2 agrees at 10 bases. CDR3 length: 17 residues. J lost 4 bases, V lost 5 bases, and 10 bases had no gene match. Germline V gene data show CDR1 as KGHSH and CDR2 as LQKENI. The CDR3 DNA sequence: TGTGCCAGCTCATTTCTAGCGGGAGACACGCCCACCGGGGAGCTGTTTTTT. This gives the protein CASSFLAGDTPTGELFF.